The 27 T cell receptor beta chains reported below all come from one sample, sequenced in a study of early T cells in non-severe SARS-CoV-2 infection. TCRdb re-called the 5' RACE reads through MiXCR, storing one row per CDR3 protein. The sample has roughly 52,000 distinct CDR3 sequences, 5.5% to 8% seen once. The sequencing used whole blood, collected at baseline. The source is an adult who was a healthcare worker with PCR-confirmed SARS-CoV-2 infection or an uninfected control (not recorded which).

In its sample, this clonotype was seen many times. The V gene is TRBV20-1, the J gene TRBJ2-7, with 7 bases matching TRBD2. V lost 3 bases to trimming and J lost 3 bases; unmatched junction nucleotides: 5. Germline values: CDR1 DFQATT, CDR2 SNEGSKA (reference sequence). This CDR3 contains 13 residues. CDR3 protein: CSARVAGLYEQYF. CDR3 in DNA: TGCAGTGCTAGGGTAGCGGGTCTCTACGAGCAGTACTTC.

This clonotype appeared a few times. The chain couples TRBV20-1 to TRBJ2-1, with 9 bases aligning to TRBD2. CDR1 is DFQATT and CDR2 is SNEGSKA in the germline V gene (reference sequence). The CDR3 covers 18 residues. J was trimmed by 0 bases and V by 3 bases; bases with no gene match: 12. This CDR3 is CSASRPSGVPSSYNEQFF. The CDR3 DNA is TGCAGTGCTAGTAGGCCTAGCGGGGTCCCGAGCTCCTACAATGAGCAGTTCTTC.

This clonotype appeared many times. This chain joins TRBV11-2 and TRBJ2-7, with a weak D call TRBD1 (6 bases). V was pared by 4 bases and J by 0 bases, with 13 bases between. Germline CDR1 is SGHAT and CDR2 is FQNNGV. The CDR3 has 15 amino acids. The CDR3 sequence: CASSSDRTSSYEQYF. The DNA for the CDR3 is TGTGCCAGCAGCTCCGACAGGACAAGCTCCTACGAGCAGTACTTC.

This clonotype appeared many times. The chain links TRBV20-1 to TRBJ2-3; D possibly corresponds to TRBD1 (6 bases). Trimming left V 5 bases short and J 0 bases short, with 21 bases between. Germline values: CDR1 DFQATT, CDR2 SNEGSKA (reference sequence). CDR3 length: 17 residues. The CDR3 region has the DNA TGCAGTGCTGCACTGGCTGGGGGCAACCCTAGCACAGATACGCAGTATTTT. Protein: CSAALAGGNPSTDTQYF.

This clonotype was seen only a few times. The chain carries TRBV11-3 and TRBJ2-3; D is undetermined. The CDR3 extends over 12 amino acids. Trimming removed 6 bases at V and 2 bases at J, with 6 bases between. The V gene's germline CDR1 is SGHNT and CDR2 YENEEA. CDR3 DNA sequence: TGTGCCAGCAGGGGTTTCACAGATACGCAGTATTTT. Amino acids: CASRGFTDTQYF.

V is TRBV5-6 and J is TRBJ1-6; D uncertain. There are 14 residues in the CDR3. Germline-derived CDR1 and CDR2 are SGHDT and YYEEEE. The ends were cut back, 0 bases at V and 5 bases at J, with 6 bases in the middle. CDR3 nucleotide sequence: TGTGCCAGCAGCTTGGGCCAACATAATTCACCCCTCCACTTT. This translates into CASSLGQHNSPLHF.

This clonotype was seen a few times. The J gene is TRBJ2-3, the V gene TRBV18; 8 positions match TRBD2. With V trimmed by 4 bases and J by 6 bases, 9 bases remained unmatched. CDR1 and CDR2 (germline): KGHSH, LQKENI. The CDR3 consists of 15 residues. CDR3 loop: CASSRARTGGDTQYF. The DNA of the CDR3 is TGTGCCAGCTCACGGGCAAGGACGGGAGGGGATACGCAGTATTTT.

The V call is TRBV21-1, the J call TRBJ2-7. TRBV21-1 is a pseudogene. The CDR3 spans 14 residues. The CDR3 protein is CASSKGNRNPEQYF. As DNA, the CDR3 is TGTGCCAGCAGCAAAGGAAACCGGAACCCCGAGCAGTACTTC.

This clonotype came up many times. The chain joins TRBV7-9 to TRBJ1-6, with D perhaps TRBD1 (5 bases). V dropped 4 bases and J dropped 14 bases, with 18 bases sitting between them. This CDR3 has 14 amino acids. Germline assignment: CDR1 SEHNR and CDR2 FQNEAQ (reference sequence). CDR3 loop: CASSSKTTDLTLHF. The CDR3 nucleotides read TGTGCCAGCAGCTCCAAGACGACAGATTTGACCCTCCACTTT. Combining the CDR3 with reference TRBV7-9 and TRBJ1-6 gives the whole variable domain DTGVSQNPRHKITKRGQNVTFRCDPISEHNRLYWYRQTLGQGPEFLTYFQNEAQLEKSRLLSDRFSAERPKGSFSTLEIQRTEQGDSAMYLCASSSKTTDLTLHFGNGTRLTVT.

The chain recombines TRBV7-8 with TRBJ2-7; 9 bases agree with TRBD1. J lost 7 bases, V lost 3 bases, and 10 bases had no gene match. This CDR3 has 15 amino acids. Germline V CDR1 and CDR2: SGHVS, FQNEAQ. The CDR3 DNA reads TGTGCCAGCAGCTTCGCTATGGGACAGGGTCGAGAGCAGTACTTC. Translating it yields CASSFAMGQGREQYF.

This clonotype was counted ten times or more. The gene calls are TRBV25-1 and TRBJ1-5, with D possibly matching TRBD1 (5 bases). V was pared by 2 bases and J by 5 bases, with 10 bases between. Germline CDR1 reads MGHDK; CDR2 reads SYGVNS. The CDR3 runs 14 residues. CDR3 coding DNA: TGTGCCAGCAGTGAAGGCAGGGCCCATCAGCCCCAGCATTTT. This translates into CASSEGRAHQPQHF. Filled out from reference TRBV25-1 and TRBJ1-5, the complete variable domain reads EADIYQTPRYLVIGTGKKITLECSQTMGHDKMYWYQQDPGMELHLIHYSYGVNSTEKGDLSSESTVSRIRTEHFPLTLESARPSHTSQYLCASSEGRAHQPQHFGDGTRLSIL.

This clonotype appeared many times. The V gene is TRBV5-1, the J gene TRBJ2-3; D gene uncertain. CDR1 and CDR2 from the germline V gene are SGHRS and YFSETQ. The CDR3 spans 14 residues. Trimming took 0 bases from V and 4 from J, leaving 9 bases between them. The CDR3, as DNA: TGCGCCAGCAGCTTGGCCCTGACGGCAGATACGCAGTATTTT. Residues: CASSLALTADTQYF.

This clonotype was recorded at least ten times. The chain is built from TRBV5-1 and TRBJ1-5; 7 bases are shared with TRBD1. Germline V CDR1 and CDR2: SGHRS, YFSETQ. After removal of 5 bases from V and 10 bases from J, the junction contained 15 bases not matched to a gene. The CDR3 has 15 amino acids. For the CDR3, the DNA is TGCGCCAGCAGTCAGGAAGGGACAGAGACATACCCCCAGCATTTT. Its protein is CASSQEGTETYPQHF.

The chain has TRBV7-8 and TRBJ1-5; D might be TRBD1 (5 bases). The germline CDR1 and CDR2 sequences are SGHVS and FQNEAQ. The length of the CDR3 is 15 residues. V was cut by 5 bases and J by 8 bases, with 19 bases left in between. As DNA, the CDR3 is TGTGCCAGCAGCGACAATTTACGGGGGTTGGAGCCCCAGCATTTT. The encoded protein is CASSDNLRGLEPQHF.

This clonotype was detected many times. CDR3 loop: CASSLGGYGYTF. CDR3 bases: TGTGCCAGCAGCTTGGGCGGATATGGCTACACCTTC. The J gene is TRBJ1-2, the V gene TRBV7-9, with unresolved D. Trimming took 3 bases from V and 5 from J, leaving 7 bases between them. The CDR3 covers 12 residues. CDR1 and CDR2 (germline): SEHNR, FQNEAQ (reference sequence).

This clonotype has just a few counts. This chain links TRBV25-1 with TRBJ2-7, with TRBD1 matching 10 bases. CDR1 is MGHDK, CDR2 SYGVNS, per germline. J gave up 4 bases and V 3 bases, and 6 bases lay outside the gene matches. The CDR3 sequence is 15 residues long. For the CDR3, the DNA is TGTGCCAGCAGTGAGGCGGGACAGGGGAGATACGAGCAGTACTTC. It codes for CASSEAGQGRYEQYF.

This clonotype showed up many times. The CDR3 spells CASSRSPTGQPQHF. CDR3 DNA: TGTGCCAGCAGTAGGTCCCCAACTGGTCAGCCCCAGCATTTT. The chain joins TRBV6-5 to TRBJ1-5; D uncertain. This CDR3 contains 14 residues. The germline V gene has CDR1 MNHEY and CDR2 SVGAGI. The V and J ends lost 5 bases and 6 bases respectively, with 14 bases between them.

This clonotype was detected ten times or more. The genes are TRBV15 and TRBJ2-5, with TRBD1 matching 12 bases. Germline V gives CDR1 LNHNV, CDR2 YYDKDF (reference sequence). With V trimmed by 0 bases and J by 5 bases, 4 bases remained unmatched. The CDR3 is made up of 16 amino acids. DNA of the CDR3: TGTGCCACCAGCAGAGATGGGACAGGGGGCTTCGAGACCCAGTACTTC. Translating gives CATSRDGTGGFETQYF.

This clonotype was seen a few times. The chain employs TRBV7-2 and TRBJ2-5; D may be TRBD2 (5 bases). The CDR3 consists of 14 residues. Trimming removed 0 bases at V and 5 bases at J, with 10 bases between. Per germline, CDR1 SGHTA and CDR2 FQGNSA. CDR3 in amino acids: CASSLAGRGETQYF. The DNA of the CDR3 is TGTGCCAGCAGCTTAGCTGGTCGCGGGGAGACCCAGTACTTC.

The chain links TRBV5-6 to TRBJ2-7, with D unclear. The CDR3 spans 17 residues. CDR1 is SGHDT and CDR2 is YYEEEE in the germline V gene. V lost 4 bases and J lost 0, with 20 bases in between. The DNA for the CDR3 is TGTGCCAGCAGCAGTTATACCGGCCTTTCCCTCTCCTACGAGCAGTACTTC. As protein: CASSSYTGLSLSYEQYF.

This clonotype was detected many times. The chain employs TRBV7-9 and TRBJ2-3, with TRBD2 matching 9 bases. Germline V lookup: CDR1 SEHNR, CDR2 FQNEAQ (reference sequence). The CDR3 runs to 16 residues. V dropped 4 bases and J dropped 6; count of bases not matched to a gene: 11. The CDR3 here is CASSSLAGSNYDTQYF. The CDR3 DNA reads TGTGCCAGCAGCTCGCTAGCGGGGTCGAACTATGATACGCAGTATTTT.

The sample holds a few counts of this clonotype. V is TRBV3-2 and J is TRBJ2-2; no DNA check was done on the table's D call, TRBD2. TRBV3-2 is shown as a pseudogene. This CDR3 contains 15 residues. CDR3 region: CASSQFLGRTGELFF. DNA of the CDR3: TGTGCCAGCAGCCAGTTTCTTGGGAGGACCGGGGAGCTGTTTTTT.

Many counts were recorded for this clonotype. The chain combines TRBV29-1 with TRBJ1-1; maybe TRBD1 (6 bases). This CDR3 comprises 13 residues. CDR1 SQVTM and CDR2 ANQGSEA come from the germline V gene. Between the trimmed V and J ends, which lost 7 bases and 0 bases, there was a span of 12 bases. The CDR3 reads CSATHRVNTEAFF. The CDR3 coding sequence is TGCAGCGCTACCCACAGGGTGAACACTGAAGCTTTCTTT.

The CDR3 loop reads CASSLRNEQFF. Written as DNA, the CDR3 is TGTGCCAGCAGCTTACGCAATGAGCAGTTCTTC. V gene TRBV7-6 combines with J gene TRBJ2-1; D is unclear. CDR1 and CDR2 (germline): SGHVS, FNYEAQ. Between the trimmed V and J ends, which lost 2 bases and 6 bases, there was a span of 2 bases. The CDR3 spans 11 residues.

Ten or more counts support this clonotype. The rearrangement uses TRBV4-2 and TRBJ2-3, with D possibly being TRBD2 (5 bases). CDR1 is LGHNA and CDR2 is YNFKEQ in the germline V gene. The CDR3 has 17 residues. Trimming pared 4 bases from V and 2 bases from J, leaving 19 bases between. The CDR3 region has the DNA TGTGCCAGCAGCCCCCAACCCCCAAGCGGACCCACAGATACGCAGTATTTT. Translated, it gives CASSPQPPSGPTDTQYF.

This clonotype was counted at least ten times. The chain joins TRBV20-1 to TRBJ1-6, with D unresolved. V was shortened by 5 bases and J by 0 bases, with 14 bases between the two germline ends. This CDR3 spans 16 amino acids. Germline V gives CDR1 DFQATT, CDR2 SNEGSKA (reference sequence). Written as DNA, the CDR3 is TGCAGTGCTCTGACAAGTGGGAGCTCCTATAATTCACCCCTCCACTTT. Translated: CSALTSGSSYNSPLHF.

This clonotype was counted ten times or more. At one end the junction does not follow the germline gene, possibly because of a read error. The CDR3 sequence is CASRIDGQGREFF. The CDR3 DNA follows: TGTGCCAGCAGAATCGACGGACAGGGGAGAGAGTTTTTC. The genes are TRBV6-2 or TRBV6-3 and TRBJ2-4; 9 bases are a match to TRBD1. Germline assignment: CDR1 MNHEY and CDR2 SVGEGT. The CDR3 loop spans 13 amino acids.